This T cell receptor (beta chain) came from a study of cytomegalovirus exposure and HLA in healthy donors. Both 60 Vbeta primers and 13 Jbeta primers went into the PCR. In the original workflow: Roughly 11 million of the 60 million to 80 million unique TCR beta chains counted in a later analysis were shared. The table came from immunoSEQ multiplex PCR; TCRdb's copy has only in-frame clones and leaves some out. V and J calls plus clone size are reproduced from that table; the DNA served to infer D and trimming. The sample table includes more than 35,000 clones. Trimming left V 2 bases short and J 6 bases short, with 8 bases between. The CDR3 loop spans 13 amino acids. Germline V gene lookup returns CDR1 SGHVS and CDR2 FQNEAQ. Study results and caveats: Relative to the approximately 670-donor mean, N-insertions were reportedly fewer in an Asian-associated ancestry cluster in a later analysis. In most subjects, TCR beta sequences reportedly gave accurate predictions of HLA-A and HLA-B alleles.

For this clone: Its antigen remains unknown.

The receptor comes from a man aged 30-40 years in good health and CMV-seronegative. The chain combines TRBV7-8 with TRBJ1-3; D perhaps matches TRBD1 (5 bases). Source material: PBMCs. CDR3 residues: CASSLSGENTIYF. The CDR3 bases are TGTGCCAGCAGCTTATCGGGGGAAAACACCATATATTTT. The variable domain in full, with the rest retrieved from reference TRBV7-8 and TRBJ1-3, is GAGVSQSPRYKVAKRGQDVALRCDPISGHVSLFWYQQALGQGPEFLTYFQNEAQLDKSGLPSDRFFAERPEGSVSTLKIQRTQQEDSAVYLCASSLSGENTIYFGEGSWLTVV.